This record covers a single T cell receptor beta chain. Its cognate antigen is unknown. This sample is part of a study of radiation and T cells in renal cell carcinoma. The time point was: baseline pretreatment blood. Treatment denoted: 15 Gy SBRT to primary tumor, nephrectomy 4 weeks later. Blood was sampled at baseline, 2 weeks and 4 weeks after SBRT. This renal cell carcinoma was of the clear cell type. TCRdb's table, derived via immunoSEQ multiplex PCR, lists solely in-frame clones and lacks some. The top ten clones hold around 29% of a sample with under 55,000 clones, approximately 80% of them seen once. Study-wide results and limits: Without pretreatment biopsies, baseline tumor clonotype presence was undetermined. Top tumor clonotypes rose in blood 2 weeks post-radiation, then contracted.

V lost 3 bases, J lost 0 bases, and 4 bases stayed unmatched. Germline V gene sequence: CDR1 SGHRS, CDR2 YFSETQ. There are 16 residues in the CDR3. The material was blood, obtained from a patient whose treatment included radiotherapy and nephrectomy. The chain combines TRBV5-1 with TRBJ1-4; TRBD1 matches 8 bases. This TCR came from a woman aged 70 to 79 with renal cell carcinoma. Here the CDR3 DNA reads TGCGCCAGCAGCTCGGGGACAGGTCCAACTAATGAAAAACTGTTTTTT. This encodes CASSSGTGPTNEKLFF.